The source of this TCR beta chain is a study of cytomegalovirus exposure and HLA in healthy donors. Study-wide results and caveats: Most TCR beta V segments were productive about 90% or about 30% of the time in an earlier analysis. TCR beta sequences reportedly predicted most subjects' HLA-A and HLA-B alleles accurately. Highest at DRB1 and lowest at HLA-C, TCR association rates differed among HLA loci in a later analysis.

The PCR ran on 60 Vbeta and 13 Jbeta primers. Generated by immunoSEQ multiplex PCR, the TCRdb table keeps only in-frame clones and is missing some. The table includes more than 140,000 clones, approximately 79% detected once. The germline V and J ends were trimmed by 6 bases and 0 bases, with 10 bases remaining between them. Germline CDR1 is SGHTA and CDR2 is FQGTGA. The length of the CDR3 is 14 residues. Only one count was recorded for this clone. What it recognizes is unknown. The sequenced sample consisted of PBMCs. The chain combines TRBV7-3 with TRBJ2-3, with D possibly matching TRBD1 (5 bases). The origin of this receptor is a male donor in good health and CMV-seronegative. The CDR3 coding sequence is TGTGCCAGCAGTGCAGACAGCAGCACAGATACGCAGTATTTT. Encoded protein: CASSADSSTDTQYF.